This T cell receptor (beta chain) is from a study of beta chain features in type 1 diabetes. General study findings and limits: A pattern of fewer insertions and more deletions at VDJ junctions was seen in type 1 diabetes patients. Moderate but significant shortening of TCRB CDR3s was recorded in all four CD4+ subsets from Type 1 diabetes patients.

Every donor had blood drawn once into heparin, approximately 120 mL on average. Sorted CD4+ subsets: naive, central memory, regulatory, stem cell-like memory (CD45RO/CCR7/CD25/CD127/CD95/CD27 panel). The isolated RNA, all of it, was reverse transcribed, so expressed TCRB transcripts were what got sequenced. Libraries were prepared by immunoSEQ multiplex PCR; TCRdb keeps only in-frame clonotypes and omits some of them. The data show roughly 730,000 clones, around 15% seen once. The CDR3 consists of 14 residues. The germline V gene encodes CDR1 SNHLY and CDR2 FYNNEI. V lost 4 bases to trimming and J lost 1 base; unmatched junction nucleotides: 2. This clone was seen only a few times. Its antigen is unknown. Other nucleotide sequences in the sample specify the same CDR3.

Sequenced: naive CD4+ T cells from blood. The chain links TRBV2 to TRBJ2-3, with 7 positions matching TRBD1. The sequence came from a man between 18 and 29 years old with type 1 diabetes. This chain's CDR3 is CASSATGRTDTQYF. As DNA, the CDR3 is TGTGCCAGCAGTGCGACAGGGCGCACAGATACGCAGTATTTT.